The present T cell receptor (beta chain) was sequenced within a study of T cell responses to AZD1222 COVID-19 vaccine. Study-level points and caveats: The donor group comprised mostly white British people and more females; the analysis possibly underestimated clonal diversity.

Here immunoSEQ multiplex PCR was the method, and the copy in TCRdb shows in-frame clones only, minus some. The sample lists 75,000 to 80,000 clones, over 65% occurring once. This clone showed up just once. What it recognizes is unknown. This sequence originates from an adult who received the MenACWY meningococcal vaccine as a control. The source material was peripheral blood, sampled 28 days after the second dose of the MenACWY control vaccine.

The CDR3: CASSLLTGGTEAFF. In nucleotides, the CDR3 is TGTGCCAGTAGCCTCCTCACTGGGGGCACTGAAGCTTTCTTT. V gene TRBV19 combines with J gene TRBJ1-1, with TRBD1 as a possible D gene (5 bases). Trimming removed 6 bases at V and 4 bases at J, with 15 bases between. Germline CDR1 and CDR2: LNHDA and SQIVND (reference sequence). CDR3 length: 14 amino acids.